In its sample, the clone carrying this T cell receptor beta chain was seen a few times. Its antigen remains unknown. The sample comes from a study of cytomegalovirus exposure and HLA in healthy donors. The V end was cut by 3 bases, the J end by 7 bases, with 6 bases between. The CDR3 contains 12 residues. Germline CDR1 is SGHAT and CDR2 is FQNNGV. Overall study findings and caveats: A later analysis found that most CMV-associated TCR beta chains appeared HLA-restricted. Researchers had no immune exposure information except CMV serostatus available. The authors reported that TCR beta sequences could predict HLA-A and HLA-B alleles. These predictions were accurate for most subjects in the first cohort.

13 Jbeta primers and 60 Vbeta primers were used for the PCR. Here immunoSEQ multiplex PCR was the method, and the copy in TCRdb shows in-frame clones only, minus some. The sample gives about 120,000 clones, 77% of which show up once; 5.8% is in the top ten. This sequence originates from a man aged 18 to 29 in good health and CMV-seropositive. Sample: PBMCs. This chain joins TRBV11-2 and TRBJ2-2; no clear D. This chain's CDR3 is CASSFERGELFF. The CDR3 nucleotides are TGTGCCAGCAGCTTTGAGCGCGGGGAGCTGTTTTTT.